This T cell receptor beta chain is from a study of identical twins. In TCRdb, the 5' RACE reads were re-called with MiXCR into one record per CDR3 protein. This table holds about 690,000 distinct CDR3 sequences, 20% to 25% found once. This clonotype came up a few times. CDR1 SGHRS and CDR2 YFSETQ come from the germline V gene. This CDR3 has 14 residues. The V gene end was trimmed by 3 bases and the J gene end by 6 bases; junction bases not matched to a gene: 7. These data were likewise used in another study, on T cells expressing NK-cell markers. That source notes: The authors derived TCR beta repertoires from sorted CD3+CD56+NKG2C+, CD3+CD56+NKG2C- and CD3+CD56-NKG2C+ T cells.

The sample comprised PBMCs. The chain employs TRBV5-1 and TRBJ1-1, with 8 bases fitting TRBD1. The TCR was taken from a woman younger than 35 in good health. CDR3 nucleotides: TGCGCCAGCAGCTCTGGAGGACAGGGCGCTGAAGCTTTCTTT. Protein: CASSSGGQGAEAFF.